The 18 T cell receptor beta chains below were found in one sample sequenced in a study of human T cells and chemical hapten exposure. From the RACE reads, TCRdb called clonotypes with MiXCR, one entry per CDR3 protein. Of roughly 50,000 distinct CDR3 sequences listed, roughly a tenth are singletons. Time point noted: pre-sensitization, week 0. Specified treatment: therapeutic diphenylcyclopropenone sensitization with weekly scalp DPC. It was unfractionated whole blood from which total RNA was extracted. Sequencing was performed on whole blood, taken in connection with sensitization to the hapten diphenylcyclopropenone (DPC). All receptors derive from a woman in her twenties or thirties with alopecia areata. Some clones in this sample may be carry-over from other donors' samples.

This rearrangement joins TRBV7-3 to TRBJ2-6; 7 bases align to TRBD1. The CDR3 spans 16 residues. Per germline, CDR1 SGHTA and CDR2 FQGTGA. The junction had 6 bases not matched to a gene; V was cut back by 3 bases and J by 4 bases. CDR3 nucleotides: TGTGCCAGCAGCTTTGACAGGGCGAGCGGGGCCAACGTCCTGACTTTC. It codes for CASSFDRASGANVLTF.

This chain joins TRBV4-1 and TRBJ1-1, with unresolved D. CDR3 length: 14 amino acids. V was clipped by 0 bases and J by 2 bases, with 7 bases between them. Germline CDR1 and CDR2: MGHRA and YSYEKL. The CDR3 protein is CASSQERANTEAFF. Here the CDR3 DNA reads TGCGCCAGCAGCCAAGAAAGGGCTAACACTGAAGCTTTCTTT.

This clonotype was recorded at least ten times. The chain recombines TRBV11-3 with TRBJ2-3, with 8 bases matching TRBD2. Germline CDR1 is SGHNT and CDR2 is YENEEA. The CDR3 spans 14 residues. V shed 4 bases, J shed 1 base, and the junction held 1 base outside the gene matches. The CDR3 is CASSSGGGTDTQYF. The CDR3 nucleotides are TGTGCCAGCAGCTCCGGGGGGGGCACAGATACGCAGTATTTT. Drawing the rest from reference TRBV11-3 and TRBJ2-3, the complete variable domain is EAGVVQSPRYKIIEKKQPVAFWCNPISGHNTLYWYLQNLGQGPELLIRYENEEAVDDSQLPKDRFSAERLKGVDSTLKIQPAELGDSAVYLCASSSGGGTDTQYFGPGTRLTVL.

CDR3 sequence: CASSLQGANTEAFF. The CDR3 bases are TGCGCCAGCAGCTTACAGGGGGCTAACACTGAAGCTTTCTTT. This chain uses TRBV5-1 with TRBJ1-1; TRBD1 agrees at 9 bases. V lost 2 bases, J lost 2 bases, and 1 base stayed unmatched. CDR1 is SGHRS and CDR2 is YFSETQ in the germline V gene. The CDR3 sequence is 14 residues long.

CDR3 nucleotides: TGTGCCAGCAGCTTTCTTATCGACAGGGTTGATGAGCAGTTCTTC. This codes for CASSFLIDRVDEQFF. The J gene is TRBJ2-1, the V gene TRBV7-8; 7 bases line up with TRBD1. V trimming: 3 bases; J trimming: 8 bases; junction bases outside the gene matches: 10. The CDR3 runs to 15 residues. CDR1 is SGHVS and CDR2 is FQNEAQ in the germline V gene.

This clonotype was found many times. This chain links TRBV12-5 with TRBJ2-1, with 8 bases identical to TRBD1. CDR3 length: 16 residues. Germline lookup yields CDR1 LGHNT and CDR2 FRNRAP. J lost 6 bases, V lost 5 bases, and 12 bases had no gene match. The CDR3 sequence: CASGTGETGVGNEQFF. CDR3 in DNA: TGTGCTAGTGGTACCGGCGAGACAGGGGTAGGCAATGAGCAGTTCTTC.

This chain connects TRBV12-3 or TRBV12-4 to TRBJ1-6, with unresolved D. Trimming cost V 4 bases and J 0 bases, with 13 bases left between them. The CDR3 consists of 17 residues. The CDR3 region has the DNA TGTGCCAGCAGTTCTCGGTCCGGGAGCTCCTATAATTCACCCCTCCACTTT. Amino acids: CASSSRSGSSYNSPLHF.

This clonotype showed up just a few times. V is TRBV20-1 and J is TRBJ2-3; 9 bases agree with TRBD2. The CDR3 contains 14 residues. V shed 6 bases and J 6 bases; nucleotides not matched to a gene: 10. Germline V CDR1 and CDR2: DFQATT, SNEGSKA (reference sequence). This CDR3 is CSAPSGGRYDTQYF. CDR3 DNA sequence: TGCAGTGCCCCGAGCGGGGGGAGATACGATACGCAGTATTTT.

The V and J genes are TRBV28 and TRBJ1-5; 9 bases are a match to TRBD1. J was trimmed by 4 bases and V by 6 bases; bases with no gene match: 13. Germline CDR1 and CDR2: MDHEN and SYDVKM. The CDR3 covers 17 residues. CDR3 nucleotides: TGTGCCAGCAGGGGGGGAGGGACAGGGTCCAGGAATCAGCCCCAGCATTTT. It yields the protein CASRGGGTGSRNQPQHF.

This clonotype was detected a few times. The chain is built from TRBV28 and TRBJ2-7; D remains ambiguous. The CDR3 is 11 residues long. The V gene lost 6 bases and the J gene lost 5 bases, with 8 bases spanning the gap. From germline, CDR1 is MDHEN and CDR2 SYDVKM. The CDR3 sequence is CASSNWNEQYF. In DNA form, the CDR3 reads TGTGCCAGCAGCAACTGGAACGAGCAGTACTTC.

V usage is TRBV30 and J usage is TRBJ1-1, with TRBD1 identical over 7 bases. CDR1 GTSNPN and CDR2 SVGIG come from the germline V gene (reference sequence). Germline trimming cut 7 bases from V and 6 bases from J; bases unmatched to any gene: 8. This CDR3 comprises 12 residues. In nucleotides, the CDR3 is TGTGCCTCCGTCGAGGGGGCGGCTGAAGCTTTCTTT. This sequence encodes CASVEGAAEAFF.

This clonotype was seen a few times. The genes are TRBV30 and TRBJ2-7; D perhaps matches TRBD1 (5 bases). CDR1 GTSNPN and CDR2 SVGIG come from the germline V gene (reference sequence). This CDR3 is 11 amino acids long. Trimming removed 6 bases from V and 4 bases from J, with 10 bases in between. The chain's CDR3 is CACRALYEQYF. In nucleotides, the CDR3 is TGTGCCTGCAGGGCCCTTTACGAGCAGTACTTC.

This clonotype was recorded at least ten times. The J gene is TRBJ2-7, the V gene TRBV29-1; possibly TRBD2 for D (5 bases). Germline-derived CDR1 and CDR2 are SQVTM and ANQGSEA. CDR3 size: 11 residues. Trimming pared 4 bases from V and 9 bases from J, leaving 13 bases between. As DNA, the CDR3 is TGCAGCGTTGGTGTGTCGGCGGGGCAGTACTTC. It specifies CSVGVSAGQYF.

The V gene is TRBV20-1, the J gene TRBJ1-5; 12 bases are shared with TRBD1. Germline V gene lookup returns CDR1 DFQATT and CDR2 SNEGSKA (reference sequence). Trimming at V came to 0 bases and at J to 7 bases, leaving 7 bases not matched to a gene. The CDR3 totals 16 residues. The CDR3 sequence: CSARDKGQGARQPQHF. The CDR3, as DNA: TGCAGTGCTAGAGATAAGGGACAGGGGGCGCGGCAGCCCCAGCATTTT.

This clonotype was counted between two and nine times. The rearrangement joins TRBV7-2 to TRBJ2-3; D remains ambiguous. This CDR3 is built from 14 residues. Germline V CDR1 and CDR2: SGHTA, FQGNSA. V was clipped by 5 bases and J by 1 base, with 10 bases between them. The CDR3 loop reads CASSLSVGTDTQYF. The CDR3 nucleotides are TGTGCCAGCAGCCTAAGTGTCGGCACAGATACGCAGTATTTT.

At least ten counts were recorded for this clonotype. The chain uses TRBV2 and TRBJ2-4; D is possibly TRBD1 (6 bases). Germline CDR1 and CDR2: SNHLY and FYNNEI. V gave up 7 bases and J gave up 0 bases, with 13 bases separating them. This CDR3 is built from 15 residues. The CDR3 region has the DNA TGTGCCAGCAACGAGGACAGACTAGCCAAAAACATTCAGTACTTC. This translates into CASNEDRLAKNIQYF.

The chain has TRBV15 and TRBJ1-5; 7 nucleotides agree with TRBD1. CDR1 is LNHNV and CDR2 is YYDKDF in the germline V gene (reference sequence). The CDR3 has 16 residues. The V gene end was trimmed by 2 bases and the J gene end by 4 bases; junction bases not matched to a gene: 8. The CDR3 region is CATSRSDRALNQPQHF. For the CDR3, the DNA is TGTGCCACCAGCAGATCCGACAGGGCCCTAAATCAGCCCCAGCATTTT.

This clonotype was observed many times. The CDR3 DNA reads as TGTGCCAGCAGTCCTGAGACAGCCTATGGCTACACCTTC. Its translation: CASSPETAYGYTF. The V call is TRBV6-6, the J call TRBJ1-2, with a possible D match to TRBD1 (5 bases). V gave up 5 bases and J gave up 4 bases, with 11 bases separating them. The CDR3 totals 13 residues. Per the germline V gene, CDR1 is MNHNY and CDR2 is SVGAGI (reference sequence).